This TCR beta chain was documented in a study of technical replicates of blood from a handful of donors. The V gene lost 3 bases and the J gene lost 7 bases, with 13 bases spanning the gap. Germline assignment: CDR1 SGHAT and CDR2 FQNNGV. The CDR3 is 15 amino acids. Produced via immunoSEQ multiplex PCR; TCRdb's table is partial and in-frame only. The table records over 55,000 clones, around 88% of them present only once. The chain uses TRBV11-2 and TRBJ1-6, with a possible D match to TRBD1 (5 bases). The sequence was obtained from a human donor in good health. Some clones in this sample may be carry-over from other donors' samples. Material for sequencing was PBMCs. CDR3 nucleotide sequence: TGTGCCAGCAGCTTGGGGGAAGGAGGGAATTCACCCCTCCACTTT. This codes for CASSLGEGGNSPLHF.